This record looks at one TCR beta chain sequence and its context. No antigen is known for it. These data are taken from a study of T cells in Graves' hyperthyroidism and ophthalmopathy. Notes on the study in general: The majority of expanded thyroid clonotypes above 0.001 also appeared in blood.

Amplified TCR beta CDR3 regions derived from RNA transcripts. The HTBI primer set was used in a first-round RT-PCR of the TCR CDR3. TCRdb independently ran MiXCR on the multiplex PCR reads; one entry per CDR3 protein. The table includes almost 600,000 distinct CDR3 sequences, about 43% detected once. Over 18 months, lack of ophthalmopathy progression marked Graves' hyperthyroidism as stable. Hyperthyroidism had been newly diagnosed in patients aged 18 to 65, and its duration was under 2 months. The CDR3 length is 17 residues. Germline assignment: CDR1 SGHNT and CDR2 YYREEE (reference sequence). Trimming took 2 bases from V and 2 from J, leaving 19 bases between them.

The sequenced sample consisted of peripheral blood or thyroid tissue (not recorded which). The clonotype originates from a woman aged 18-30 years with Graves' hyperthyroidism. The chain employs TRBV5-4 and TRBJ1-1, with D hard to call. CDR3 sequence (DNA): TGTGCCAGCAGCTTACGGGGTCTGCTCGACGGTAACACTGAAGCTTTCTTT. As protein: CASSLRGLLDGNTEAFF. The full variable domain, with the rest looked up from reference TRBV5-4 and TRBJ1-1, is ETGVTQSPTHLIKTRGQQVTLRCSSQSGHNTVSWYQQALGQGPQFIFQYYREEENGRGNFPPRFSGLQFPNYSSELNVNALELDDSALYLCASSLRGLLDGNTEAFFGQGTRLTVV.